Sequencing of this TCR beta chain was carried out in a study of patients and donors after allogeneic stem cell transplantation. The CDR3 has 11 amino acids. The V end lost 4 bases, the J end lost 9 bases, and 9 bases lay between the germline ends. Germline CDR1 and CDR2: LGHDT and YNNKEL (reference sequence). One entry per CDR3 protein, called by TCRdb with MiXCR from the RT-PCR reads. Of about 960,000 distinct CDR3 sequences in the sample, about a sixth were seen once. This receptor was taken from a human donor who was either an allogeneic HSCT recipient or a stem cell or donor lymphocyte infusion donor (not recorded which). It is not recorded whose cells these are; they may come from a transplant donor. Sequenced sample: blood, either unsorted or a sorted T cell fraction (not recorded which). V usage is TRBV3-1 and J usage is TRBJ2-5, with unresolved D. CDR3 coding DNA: TGTGCCAGCAGCCTGACTGGCCCCCAGTACTTC. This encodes CASSLTGPQYF.